These T cell receptor beta chains were read from a single sample in a study of T cell repertoires in cytomegalovirus infection. From the reads, TCRdb called clonotypes with MiXCR, one entry per CDR3 protein. Of hundreds of thousands of distinct CDR3 sequences listed, about a third are singletons. No antigen has been identified for these receptors. Sequencing used cultured CD8+ T cells from PBMCs, obtained from culture after CMV antigen stimulation. The receptor source for this set is a human donor in good health (CMV status not recorded). Some clones in this sample may be carry-over from other donors' samples. The CDR3 runs from the conserved cysteine through the conserved F or W. Part of the rows lack a size; the others show once, few, many or a class for expanded clones.

clone_size | j_call | v_call | cdr3_aa
many | TRBJ2-5 | TRBV3-1 | CASSYVGGEETQYF
- | TRBJ2-5 | TRBV12-5 | CASGFGGGKETQYF
many | TRBJ2-1 | TRBV6-2/TRBV6-3 | CASSYSRHGSYNEQFF
- | TRBJ2-5 | TRBV27 | CASSTPGSGGQTQYF
- | TRBJ1-5 | TRBV27 | CASSETGYYQPQHF
few | TRBJ2-3 | TRBV7-6 | CASSPEGPDPSTDTQYF
- | TRBJ2-4 | TRBV13 | CASSSRGGATTKNIQYF
few | TRBJ2-1 | TRBV5-1 | CASSLEGAGYNEQFF
- | TRBJ2-5 | TRBV19 | CASSLSDGATQYF
- | TRBJ2-1 | TRBV12-3/TRBV12-4 | CASSSGGGADEQFF
- | TRBJ2-1 | TRBV7-8 | CASSPRGGQANEQFF
- | TRBJ1-6 | TRBV6-6 | CASNPNGDSPLHF
- | TRBJ2-2 | TRBV7-6 | CASSSLLVAGTGELFF
many | TRBJ1-1 | TRBV7-6 | CASSSRQGVTEAFF
- | TRBJ1-4 | TRBV7-6 | CASSDRGLVNEKLFF
- | TRBJ1-1 | TRBV7-9 | CASSRPRGATVPLNTEAFF
- | TRBJ1-2 | TRBV10-3 | CAISEVQWTLGYTF
- | TRBJ2-1 | TRBV28 | CASSLPDRQNEQFF
- | TRBJ1-2 | TRBV29-1 | CSVLRDSGYTF
few | TRBJ2-1 | TRBV12-3/TRBV12-4 | CASTFEGTGHNEQFF
few | TRBJ1-5 | TRBV28 | CASSGGLWQGEGQPQHF
- | TRBJ1-2 | TRBV7-9 | CASSLGVHHGYTF
- | TRBJ1-1 | TRBV2 | CASRPTAGENTEAFF
- | TRBJ1-5 | TRBV27 | CASSPRWGRGDQPQHF
- | TRBJ1-5 | TRBV7-8 | CASRTATGDGAPSNQPQHF
- | TRBJ1-4 | TRBV15 | CATSSPTGSTNEKLFF
- | TRBJ2-2 | TRBV5-4 | CASSLAAGVNTGELFF
few | TRBJ2-1 | TRBV6-6 | CASSPGGGRSEQFF
- | TRBJ2-2 | TRBV5-4 | CASSFESTGELFF
many | TRBJ1-4 | TRBV7-9 | CASSLEPGPRKLFF
- | TRBJ2-4 | TRBV11-2 | CASSFFPSGGLAKNIQYF
few | TRBJ2-4 | TRBV7-9 | CASSPRGREAGIQYF
few | TRBJ1-2 | TRBV12-3/TRBV12-4 | CASSLGVGGYTF
- | TRBJ2-1 | TRBV6-2/TRBV6-3 | CASSYRRTGGLYNEQFF
few | TRBJ2-7 | TRBV27 | CASSSRMTGNYEQYF
many | TRBJ1-1 | TRBV7-2 | CASSGGWRETDTEAFF
- | TRBJ1-1 | TRBV6-6 | CASASEGMNTEAFF
- | TRBJ2-1 | TRBV5-1 | CASSFTVSSYNEQFF
- | TRBJ1-2 | TRBV6-5 | CASSTGQVLGGYTF
many | TRBJ2-3 | TRBV7-6 | CASSPTAGRKGYF
few | TRBJ2-2 | TRBV27 | CASSLGTPGELFF
few | TRBJ1-5 | TRBV4-1 | CASSQGTESNQPQHF